This TCR beta chain was captured by sequencing in a study of OX40 agonist ivuxolimab in advanced cancers. With respect to the entire study: The costimulatory receptor OX40 (CD134) was targeted by ivuxolimab, a fully human IgG2 agonistic monoclonal antibody. Intravenous ivuxolimab was administered to patients every 2 weeks at six dose levels: 0.01, 0.1, 0.3, 1.5, 3 and 10 mg/kg. Among the roughly 52 dose-escalation patients, some 20 had hepatocellular carcinoma, roughly 15 melanoma, 9 renal cell carcinoma and 9 head and neck cancer. The dose-escalation cohort was roughly 80% male with a mean age of roughly 60 years, ranging from roughly 23 to 79. Prior anti-PD-1, anti-PD-L1 or anti-CTLA-4 therapy was permitted, and checkpoint inhibitors had been received by around 39% of dose-escalation patients. Partial responses occurred in three dose-escalation patients: two with cutaneous melanoma and one with hepatocellular carcinoma. The purpose of peripheral TCRbeta sequencing was to test whether ivuxolimab changed TCR sequence diversity and led to clonal T-cell expansion. The paper covers the monotherapy dose-escalation part of the phase I ivuxolimab trial, which included N = 52 patients. Overall results and qualifications from the work: After ivuxolimab, expanded clones were on average more numerous among CD8+ T cells than among CD4+ T cells. Low levels of normalized T-cell clonal expansion were also seen in some patients who did not respond. In the 0.1-3.0 mg/kg groups, partial responders had among the lowest normalized peripheral clonal expansion, particularly in CD8+ T cells. Clonal expansion of both CD4+ and CD8+ blood T cells was observed from baseline to week 6 at doses 0.1 to 3.0 mg/kg. Antigen specificity was not determined for the clonally expanded peripheral T cells.

The trial excluded patients who had a history of autoimmune disease or were on systemic immunosuppression. In every dose cohort, peripheral blood was drawn for TCR sequencing at baseline, cycle 4 day 1, and cycle 7 day 1. The samples were taken from a phase I, first-in-human, multicenter, open-label dose-escalation trial of ivuxolimab. Adults with locally advanced or metastatic head and neck squamous cell, hepatocellular, melanoma or renal cell carcinoma were enrolled in the trial. CD4+ and CD8+ T cells were sorted separately from peripheral blood before TCR sequencing. This clone has a single count. Its antigen has not been determined. The input lacks base qualities; no much larger clone sits a single base away. Genomic DNA was extracted from sorted cells for sequencing of the TCRbeta CDR3 region. The immunoSEQ Assay was used to sequence the TCRbeta CDR3 regions. What TCRdb holds here is the immuneACCESS table cut down to in-frame rearrangements. Part of the clones is not present; checked against another copy, under half of the missing clones reflect an unresolved V gene, and the others are unexplained. The table for this sample lists 55,000 to 90,000 clones; around nine tenths of them were counted only once. Of the sample, 0.86% falls within the top ten clones.

The source is an adult with an advanced solid tumor such as melanoma, head and neck, liver or kidney cancer. The sequences come from CD4+ or CD8+ T cells sorted from blood, collected in a trial of the OX40 agonist ivuxolimab.

The nucleotide sequence is given as TGTGCCAGCAGGACGGGACAGCTGTCCTATGGCTACACCTTC. It translates as CASRTGQLSYGYTF. Recombination linked TRBV28 to TRBJ1-2, with TRBD1 matching 7 junction bases. The V end gives up 6 bases and the J end 4 bases, leaving 8 bases in the junction not matched to a gene. The CDR3 runs 14 amino acids, cysteine and phenylalanine included. Only CDR3 DNA remains: 42 bases, in frame from the first base. From the germline V gene, CDR1 is MDHEN and CDR2 is SYDVKM.